This T cell receptor beta chain was documented in a study of metastatic and nonmetastatic thyroid tumors. Study-level findings and limits: Reported TCR beta diversity, measured in blood and tumor, was significantly higher for malignant thyroid tumors than for benign nodules.

As concerns this clone: Antigen: not known. The junction does not match germline at one end; this may be a read error.

TCRdb re-called the PCR reads with MiXCR. The sample holds approximately 12,000 clones, approximately 33% seen once. No treatment had been given to any patient before thyroid surgery. The TCR originated in a male donor with papillary thyroid cancer or a benign thyroid nodule (not recorded which). Some clones in this sample may be carry-over from other donors' samples. Input material: tumor tissue.

The CDR3 reads CSSSFQGFTEKLLF. CDR3 DNA: TGCTCCAGCAGCTTTCAGGGGTTTACTGAAAAACTGCTTTTT. V usage is TRBV5-1 and J usage is TRBJ1-4; D may be TRBD1 (6 bases). This CDR3 has 14 residues. From germline, CDR1 is SGHRS and CDR2 YFSETQ.